This TCR beta chain was sequenced in a study of tissue T cells after allogeneic stem cell transplantation. Repertoires were generated with immunoSEQ multiplex PCR, while TCRdb's copy carries only in-frame clones and drops some. The sample contains 48,000 or so clones, around 69% of which appear only once. Study-wide points: Anatomically similar tissues had similar TCR repertoires within each patient. In patients and mice, blood and spleen missed much of tissue repertoire.

CDR1 is NSQYPW and CDR2 is LRSPGD in the germline V gene (reference sequence). V gave up 2 bases and J gave up 0 bases, with 6 bases separating them. This CDR3 is 14 amino acids long. In its sample, this clone was seen once. Its antigen remains unknown. Mouse gene names apply. The read falls 1 residue short of the CDR3 end, and the missing part is taken from the germline J gene. The J gene is TRBJ2-3, the V gene TRBV1; no definite D call. The receptor comes from a pool of C57BL/6 mice in good health. Sample: sorted cells pooled from one or two spleens. CDR3 amino acids: CTCSATTSAETLYF. CDR3 bases read: TGCACCTGCAGTGCAACAACTAGTGCAGAAACGCTGTAT. The whole variable domain, remainder taken from reference TRBV1 and TRBJ2-3, is VTLLEQNPRWRLVPRGQAVNLRCILKNSQYPWMSWYQQDLQKQLQWLFTLRSPGDKEVKSLPGADYLATRVTDTELRLQVANMSQGRTLYCTCSATTSAETLYFGSGTRLTVL.